The 8 T cell receptor beta chains given below trace back to one sample, sequenced in a study of early T cells in non-severe SARS-CoV-2 infection. In TCRdb, the 5' RACE reads were re-called with MiXCR into one record per CDR3 protein. The top ten clones hold about a sixth of a sample with tens of thousands of distinct CDR3 sequences, less than 15% of them seen once. The sequencing input was whole blood. The origin of the receptors is an adult who was a healthcare worker with PCR-confirmed SARS-CoV-2 infection or an uninfected control (not recorded which).

By share of the sample, this clonotype is medium-sized. This rearrangement joins TRBV2 to TRBJ2-1; D remains unclear. The germline V gene has CDR1 SNHLY and CDR2 FYNNEI. The CDR3 sequence is 13 residues long. V lost 5 bases, J lost 4 bases, and 9 bases lay in between. The CDR3 DNA is TGTGCCAGCAGTCAGATTACTTACAATGAGCAGTTCTTC. It codes for CASSQITYNEQFF.

This clonotype was seen many times. V is TRBV3-1 and J is TRBJ2-3; D assignment may be TRBD1 or TRBD2 (5 bases each). The CDR3 covers 13 residues. V lost 2 bases to trimming and J lost 6 bases, with 9 bases between them. From germline, CDR1 is LGHDT and CDR2 YNNKEL (reference sequence). The CDR3 sequence is CASSQLGEDTQYF. The CDR3 DNA reads TGTGCCAGCAGCCAACTGGGGGAGGATACGCAGTATTTT.

This clonotype was seen a few times. The gene calls are TRBV12-3 or TRBV12-4 and TRBJ2-2; D is uncertain. The CDR3 spans 14 residues. V was cut by 1 base and J by 1 base, with 4 bases left in between. CDR3 region: CASSLGGNTGELFF. For the CDR3, the DNA is TGTGCCAGCAGTTTAGGGGGGAACACCGGGGAGCTGTTTTTT.

This chain links TRBV10-3 with TRBJ2-5; either TRBD1 or TRBD2 may fit D (6 bases each). The CDR3 extends over 14 amino acids. Trimming took off 8 bases at V and 4 bases at J, with 17 bases between the two ends. The germline V gene has CDR1 ENHRY and CDR2 SYGVKD. The CDR3 loop reads CAIGKGGRGETQYF. The CDR3 nucleotides read TGTGCCATCGGCAAAGGGGGGCGAGGAGAGACCCAGTACTTC.

This clonotype was found many times. V gene TRBV6-1 combines with J gene TRBJ2-4; tentatively, D is TRBD1 (6 bases). V shed 2 bases and J shed 6 bases, with 14 bases lying between them. The V gene's germline CDR1 is MNHNS and CDR2 SASEGT. The CDR3 has 15 amino acids. CDR3 coding DNA: TGTGCCAGCAGTGAAAGGGCCAGGGGAGCAAACATTCAGTACTTC. This codes for CASSERARGANIQYF.

The CDR3 DNA is TGTGCCAGCAGCTTAGTAGTAACCGGGGCCAACGTCCTGACTTTC. Its translation is CASSLVVTGANVLTF. V is TRBV7-2 and J is TRBJ2-6; D unresolved. The germline V gene encodes CDR1 SGHTA and CDR2 FQGNSA. The V and J ends lost 1 base and 4 bases respectively, with 8 bases between them. The CDR3 is 15 amino acids. Variable domain in full (rest from reference TRBV7-2 and TRBJ2-6): GAGVSQSPSNKVTEKGKDVELRCDPISGHTALYWYRQSLGQGLEFLIYFQGNSAPDKSGLPSDRFSAERTGGSVSTLTIQRTQQEDSAVYLCASSLVVTGANVLTFGAGSRLTVL.

The chain couples TRBV11-2 to TRBJ1-5; TRBD1 aligns across 7 bases. The CDR3 loop spans 15 amino acids. Trimming at V came to 5 bases and at J to 4 bases, leaving 8 bases not matched to a gene. Germline assignment: CDR1 SGHAT and CDR2 FQNNGV. In DNA form, the CDR3 reads TGTGCCAGCAGCCCCGGGACAGAGCTTAATCAGCCCCAGCATTTT. Protein: CASSPGTELNQPQHF.

This clonotype appeared many times. The chain carries TRBV29-1 and TRBJ2-2; 13 nucleotides match TRBD2. Germline CDR1 is SQVTM and CDR2 is ANQGSEA. V gave up 2 bases and J gave up 11 bases; unmatched junction bases: 8. This CDR3 is built from 15 residues. The CDR3 sequence: CSVETSGGGRGELFF. The CDR3 DNA sequence: TGCAGCGTTGAAACTAGCGGGGGGGGCCGAGGAGAGCTGTTTTTT.